The T cell receptor beta chain described here comes from a study of OX40 agonist ivuxolimab in advanced cancers. Only in-frame clones appear in the TCRdb table, and some are missing; sequencing was by immunoSEQ multiplex PCR. This table holds more than 40,000 clones, roughly 80% found once. This clone was seen a single time. Its antigen remains unidentified. Study-level results: CD4+ and CD8+ blood T cells expanded clonally by week 6 at 0.1 to 3.0 mg/kg.

The length of the CDR3 is 15 residues. Between the trimmed V and J ends, which lost 1 base and 9 bases, there was a span of 16 bases. CDR1 is MGHRA, CDR2 YSYEKL, per germline. The sequence was obtained from an adult with an advanced solid tumor such as melanoma, head and neck, liver or kidney cancer. The sequences come from CD4+ or CD8+ T cells sorted from blood, collected in a trial of the OX40 agonist ivuxolimab. This chain connects TRBV4-1 to TRBJ2-1; no reliable D call. The chain's CDR3 is CASSQGNVVPREQFF. Written as DNA, the CDR3 is TGCGCCAGCAGCCAAGGTAATGTCGTACCACGTGAGCAGTTCTTC.